What follows are 7 T cell receptor beta chains derived from one specimen sequenced in a study of T cells in Graves' hyperthyroidism and ophthalmopathy. Researchers amplified the TCR beta CDR3 regions from RNA transcripts. The TCR CDR3 was amplified in a first-round RT-PCR using the HTBI primer set. TCRdb reanalysed the multiplex PCR reads using MiXCR and keeps one entry per CDR3 protein. The table includes some 550,000 distinct CDR3 sequences, about a fifth detected once. The sample consisted of blood. The receptors shown here come from a man between 18 and 29 years old with Graves' hyperthyroidism.

This clonotype has just a few counts. V gene TRBV7-9 combines with J gene TRBJ2-7; tentative D call: TRBD2 (5 bases). The CDR3 consists of 15 residues. Germline values: CDR1 SEHNR, CDR2 FQNEAQ (reference sequence). Trimming left V 7 bases short and J 6 bases short, with 22 bases between. CDR3 nucleotides: TGTGCCAGCACTCGTTCTAATCACGGGATCCTCGAGCAGTACTTC. It yields the protein CASTRSNHGILEQYF.

This clonotype was recorded many times. This chain uses TRBV11-1 with TRBJ2-2, with D tentatively TRBD2 (5 bases). V gave up 5 bases and J gave up 2 bases, with 15 bases separating them. This CDR3 has 16 residues. Germline CDR1 reads SGHAT; CDR2 reads FQDESV (reference sequence). The CDR3 region is CASSPRDVPNTGELFF. The CDR3 coding sequence is TGTGCCAGCAGCCCGAGGGATGTGCCTAACACCGGGGAGCTGTTTTTT.

This clonotype was observed many times. The chain carries TRBV7-2 and TRBJ1-1; weak D call: TRBD1 (6 bases). Germline V gene sequence: CDR1 SGHTA, CDR2 FQGNSA. Trimming left V 0 bases short and J 2 bases short, with 16 bases between. The CDR3 contains 17 residues. The CDR3 coding sequence is TGTGCCAGCAGCTTAGCAGGCAGGGGCTCTCCCAACACTGAAGCTTTCTTT. This sequence encodes CASSLAGRGSPNTEAFF.

There are a few counts of this clonotype. This chain links TRBV7-9 with TRBJ1-1; D gene unclear. V was pared by 5 bases and J by 10 bases, with 17 bases between. The CDR3 has 13 residues. CDR1 is SEHNR and CDR2 is FQNEAQ in the germline V gene (reference sequence). The CDR3 DNA follows: TGTGCCAGCAGCGATTTAAACCTTCCCGGAGCTTTCTTT. This translates into CASSDLNLPGAFF.

There are many counts of this clonotype. The J gene is TRBJ1-2, the V gene TRBV9, with 7 bases fitting TRBD1. Trimming took 0 bases from V and 2 from J; bases not matched to a gene: 4. CDR1 and CDR2 (germline): SGDLS, YYNGEE. The CDR3 length is 15 residues. The CDR3 sequence is CASSVEGGGNYGYTF. Here the CDR3 DNA reads TGTGCCAGCAGCGTAGAAGGGGGCGGGAACTATGGCTACACCTTC. Full variable domain (outside the CDR3, taken from reference TRBV9 and TRBJ1-2): DSGVTQTPKHLITATGQRVTLRCSPRSGDLSVYWYQQSLDQGLQFLIQYYNGEERAKGNILERFSAQQFPDLHSELNLSSLELGDSALYFCASSVEGGGNYGYTFGSGTRLTVV.

This clonotype has only a few counts. J is TRBJ1-2 and V is TRBV12-3 or TRBV12-4, with TRBD1 matching over 7 bases. The CDR3 extends over 14 amino acids. The trim removed 5 bases at V and 3 bases at J, leaving 6 bases unmatched. CDR3 bases: TGTGCCAGCAGTCCCAGGGGGGAGGACTATGGCTACACCTTC. Protein product: CASSPRGEDYGYTF.

This clonotype was seen a few times. The V gene is TRBV6-2 or TRBV6-3, the J gene TRBJ2-7; 8 bases agree with TRBD1. The germline gives CDR1 MNHEY, CDR2 SVGEGT. The CDR3 loop spans 17 amino acids. V was pared by 2 bases and J by 4 bases, with 13 bases of the junction left unmatched. The CDR3 nucleotides are TGTGCCAGCAGTTACGCGACGACAGGGGTCGACCAATACGAGCAGTACTTC. It codes for CASSYATTGVDQYEQYF.